The T cell receptor beta chain described here comes from a study of cytomegalovirus exposure and HLA in healthy donors. Study summary: Earlier, approximately 110 million unique TCR beta sequences were recovered from approximately 200 million T cells by an analysis. Study findings and constraints: A later analysis linked a missense variant in DCLRE1C to the trimming of TCR beta V and J genes. There were some V segments, including TRBV6-2 and TRBV6-3, excluded as indistinguishable. Analysis was performed later, and it showed HLA-associated TCR beta chains to be more clonally expanded than equally common others.

Losses at the gene ends were 4 bases for V and 0 bases for J; bases not matched to a gene: 3. From germline, CDR1 is WSHSY and CDR2 SAAADI. The CDR3 totals 15 residues. Worth noting for this clone: Its target is not known.

PCR employed 60 Vbeta and 13 Jbeta primers. Method: immunoSEQ multiplex PCR; TCRdb's copy keeps in-frame clones and lacks some. The profile covers roughly 34,000 clones, with 75% to 90% appearing a single time and 6% taken by the ten largest. Material: PBMCs. The clonotype was recovered from a male donor in good health and CMV-seronegative. V is TRBV10-2 and J is TRBJ1-5; the match to TRBD1 covers 7 bases. The CDR3 region has the DNA TGCGCCAGCAGTGGTGGGACAGATAGCAATCAGCCCCAGCATTTT. Translated: CASSGGTDSNQPQHF.